The 19 T cell receptor beta chains given below trace back to one sample, sequenced in a study of blood T cell repertoires in COVID-19. The table came from immunoSEQ multiplex PCR; TCRdb's copy has only in-frame clones and leaves some out. The data show about 440,000 clones, about 90% seen once. The sample consisted of PBMCs or T cells enriched from blood (not recorded which). The receptor source for this set is a woman younger than 30 with acute COVID-19.

The chain has TRBV11-2 and TRBJ2-7; a weak D match, TRBD1 (6 bases). Deletions cut 2 bases from V and 0 bases from J, with 11 bases between. The CDR3 is 15 residues long. Germline V lookup: CDR1 SGHAT, CDR2 FQNNGV. CDR3 nucleotides: TGTGCCAGCAGCTTAATGCAGGGGTTCTCCTACGAGCAGTACTTC. Protein product: CASSLMQGFSYEQYF.

This chain links TRBV28 with TRBJ2-7; D is perhaps TRBD1 (5 bases). The germline V and J ends were trimmed by 4 bases and 6 bases, with 19 bases remaining between them. CDR1 and CDR2 from the germline V gene are MDHEN and SYDVKM. This CDR3 is 15 amino acids long. CDR3 coding DNA: TGTGCCAGCAGTTCTCTAGGGGTTAGCTTGCGCGAGCAGTACTTC. Its protein is CASSSLGVSLREQYF.

This sequence joins TRBV19 and TRBJ1-5; tentative D call: TRBD1 (5 bases). Germline lookup yields CDR1 LNHDA and CDR2 SQIVND (reference sequence). CDR3 length: 13 amino acids. V was trimmed by 5 bases and J by 7 bases, leaving 12 bases between them. CDR3 DNA sequence: TGTGCCAGTAGTGGGGCAGATGGGCAGCCCCAGCATTTT. Amino acids: CASSGADGQPQHF.

In this sample, this clone turned up a few times. The chain is built from TRBV10-3 and TRBJ1-1, with a weak D call TRBD1 (5 bases). The germline gives CDR1 ENHRY, CDR2 SYGVKD. The CDR3 runs 13 residues. V lost 6 bases and J 3 bases, leaving 11 bases between the germline ends. CDR3 coding DNA: TGTGCCATCAGGGAAACCAGGGACACTGAAGCTTTCTTT. As protein: CAIRETRDTEAFF.

The chain combines TRBV11-2 with TRBJ2-3, with 7 positions matching TRBD2. The V gene's germline CDR1 is SGHAT and CDR2 FQNNGV. V lost 1 base and J lost 0; bases outside the gene matches: 4. This CDR3 contains 16 residues. As DNA, the CDR3 is TGTGCCAGCAGCTTAGTGGGGGGGTCTAGCACAGATACGCAGTATTTT. Protein product: CASSLVGGSSTDTQYF.

V usage is TRBV7-6 and J usage is TRBJ1-5; D is possibly TRBD1 (6 bases). V was cut by 5 bases and J by 1 base, with 15 bases left in between. The CDR3 is made up of 16 amino acids. Germline V gene lookup returns CDR1 SGHVS and CDR2 FNYEAQ. CDR3 in amino acids: CASSPAARGSNQPQHF. CDR3 sequence (DNA): TGTGCCAGCAGCCCCGCGGCGAGGGGGAGCAATCAGCCCCAGCATTTT.

J is TRBJ1-2 and V is TRBV7-9; the D is unclear. V lost 5 bases, J lost 8 bases, and 15 bases lay in between. The CDR3 loop spans 13 amino acids. Germline-derived CDR1 and CDR2 are SEHNR and FQNEAQ (reference sequence). CDR3 region: CASSEKPSTGYTF. CDR3 sequence (DNA): TGTGCCAGCAGCGAGAAGCCGAGCACCGGCTACACCTTC.

The rearrangement joins TRBV11-2 to TRBJ2-7; TRBD2 matches 7 bases. This CDR3 is built from 14 residues. CDR1 is SGHAT and CDR2 is FQNNGV in the germline V gene. V trimming: 3 bases; J trimming: 2 bases; junction bases outside the gene matches: 4. CDR3 region: CASSFTGLTYEQYF. The CDR3, as DNA: TGTGCCAGCAGCTTCACGGGACTAACCTACGAGCAGTACTTC.

The chain recombines TRBV28 with TRBJ2-3; D may be TRBD2 (6 bases). Germline assignment: CDR1 MDHEN and CDR2 SYDVKM. The ends were cut back, 4 bases at V and 3 bases at J, with 11 bases in the middle. The CDR3 has 14 amino acids. CDR3 loop: CASSSGTQTDTQYF. The CDR3, as DNA: TGTGCCAGCAGTTCGGGGACTCAAACAGATACGCAGTATTTT.

The gene calls are TRBV7-9 and TRBJ1-3, with 10 positions matching TRBD1. V shed 0 bases, J shed 4 bases, and the junction held 3 bases outside the gene matches. The CDR3 contains 16 residues. The V gene's germline CDR1 is SEHNR and CDR2 FQNEAQ (reference sequence). CDR3 loop: CASSLATGGTGNTIYF. DNA of the CDR3: TGTGCCAGCAGCTTAGCGACAGGGGGCACCGGAAACACCATATATTTT.

The CDR3 DNA reads TGTGCCAGTAGTAGACAGGGGAACGGGGAGCTGTTTTTT. Translating it yields CASSRQGNGELFF. The J gene is TRBJ2-2, the V gene TRBV19; 8 bases align to TRBD1. J was trimmed by 7 bases and V by 4 bases; bases with no gene match: 2. CDR3 length equals 13 residues. CDR1 and CDR2 (germline): LNHDA, SQIVND (reference sequence).

The rearrangement uses TRBV5-6 and TRBJ2-5; TRBD2 matches 8 bases. CDR3 size: 16 residues. Germline V gives CDR1 SGHDT, CDR2 YYEEEE. Trimming cost V 1 base and J 2 bases; bases outside gene matches: 7. The DNA of the CDR3 is TGTGCCAGCAGCTTGACGGGAGGGCCCGTACAAGAGACCCAGTACTTC. Its translation: CASSLTGGPVQETQYF.

The chain employs TRBV7-8 and TRBJ2-1; the match to TRBD2 covers 9 bases. CDR3 size: 18 residues. J was trimmed by 4 bases and V by 1 base; bases with no gene match: 11. Germline CDR1 and CDR2: SGHVS and FQNEAQ. The CDR3 spells CASSLEGAGTSRYNEQFF. The CDR3 DNA is TGTGCCAGCAGCTTAGAGGGCGCCGGGACTAGCCGATACAATGAGCAGTTCTTC.

The CDR3 DNA reads TGTGCCAGCAGCCAAGATCAGGGGGCTTACAATGAGCAGTTCTTC. This sequence encodes CASSQDQGAYNEQFF. The V call is TRBV3-1 (or the pseudogene TRBV3-2), the J call TRBJ2-1; 8 bases agree with TRBD1. The CDR3 has 15 residues. Germline V gives CDR1 LGHDT, CDR2 YNNKEL (reference sequence). V gave up 0 bases and J gave up 4 bases; unmatched junction bases: 2.

V and J are TRBV9 and TRBJ2-5; D gene uncertain. The germline V gene encodes CDR1 SGDLS and CDR2 YYNGEE. The CDR3 runs to 15 residues. V was trimmed by 3 bases and J by 0 bases, leaving 12 bases between them. The CDR3 loop reads CASSAQSSYQETQYF. DNA for the CDR3: TGTGCCAGCAGCGCCCAGTCCAGTTACCAAGAGACCCAGTACTTC.

The chain has TRBV7-8 and TRBJ2-1; D is ambiguous. This CDR3 comprises 14 residues. V was clipped by 5 bases and J by 6 bases, with 14 bases between them. Looked up from germline, CDR1 is SGHVS and CDR2 is FQNEAQ. CDR3 nucleotides: TGTGCCAGCAGCCTCCCCTCCACGGGCAATGAGCAGTTCTTC. This gives the protein CASSLPSTGNEQFF. The full variable domain, completed using reference TRBV7-8 and TRBJ2-1, is GAGVSQSPRYKVAKRGQDVALRCDPISGHVSLFWYQQALGQGPEFLTYFQNEAQLDKSGLPSDRFFAERPEGSVSTLKIQRTQQEDSAVYLCASSLPSTGNEQFFGPGTRLTVL.

V and J are TRBV5-6 and TRBJ1-3, with a weak D call TRBD1 (6 bases). The CDR3 is made up of 15 amino acids. The germline V gene has CDR1 SGHDT and CDR2 YYEEEE. V gave up 0 bases and J gave up 2 bases, with 9 bases separating them. CDR3 residues: CASSLAGVAGNTIYF. The CDR3 nucleotides read TGTGCCAGCAGCTTGGCAGGGGTGGCTGGAAACACCATATATTTT.

The chain employs TRBV27 and TRBJ1-2, with a weak D call TRBD1 (5 bases). With 1 base removed from V and 3 bases from J, the gap between germline ends came to 15 bases. Germline V CDR1 and CDR2: MNHEY, SMNVEV (reference sequence). The length of the CDR3 is 16 residues. The CDR3 sequence is CASSLFAGDEYYGYTF. DNA of the CDR3: TGTGCCAGCAGTTTATTTGCGGGGGACGAGTACTATGGCTACACCTTC.

The rearrangement links TRBV7-8 to TRBJ1-4, with 7 bases lining up with TRBD1. This CDR3 comprises 15 residues. V gave up 4 bases and J gave up 7 bases; unmatched junction bases: 9. Germline-derived CDR1 and CDR2 are SGHVS and FQNEAQ. The CDR3 loop reads CASSYLQGFGEKLFF. The DNA of the CDR3 is TGTGCCAGCAGCTACTTACAGGGGTTCGGTGAAAAACTGTTTTTT. Full variable domain (missing parts from reference TRBV7-8 and TRBJ1-4): GAGVSQSPRYKVAKRGQDVALRCDPISGHVSLFWYQQALGQGPEFLTYFQNEAQLDKSGLPSDRFFAERPEGSVSTLKIQRTQQEDSAVYLCASSYLQGFGEKLFFGSGTQLSVL.